Detailed here is one TCR beta chain. Its antigen remains undetermined. No base quality information exists; no much larger clone differs at one position. The CDR3 starts with the cysteine, ends with the phenylalanine, and has 16 residues. Only the CDR3 DNA stays, 48 bases, in frame from base 1. Germline trimming amounts to 5 bases on V and 2 bases on J, with 12 as the count of junction bases outside the gene matches. CDR1 and CDR2 were assigned from the germline V gene (reference sequence) as MNHEY and SMNVEV. This sample was included in a study of cytomegalovirus exposure and HLA in healthy donors (TCRdb year 2017). In terms of the full investigation: An earlier analysis of some 620 of the donors reported 250 to 350 Gb of sequence data and 100 million to 120 million unique TCR beta sequences obtained from about 179 million T cells. An early release that covered about 600 HLA-typed donors contained about 290 gigabases of sequencing data and about 84 million unique TCR sequences. Of the 300 to 450 genotyped donors, about 80% fell in the genetic ancestry cluster associated with self-reported Caucasian donors. The study aimed to test whether signatures of past pathogen exposure could be identified by cataloging public T cell receptors. The study used immunosequencing to profile the T cell repertoires of about 670 subjects and linked those repertoires to cytomegalovirus serostatus. In addition to the first cohort of 500 to 850 subjects, a separate validation cohort of about 120 different subjects was used. To predict cytomegalovirus infection status, the study combined high-throughput TCR immunosequencing, statistical association of individual TCRs with disease status, and machine learning. A later analysis re-analyzed previously published TCR beta repertoires from roughly 600 donors and added high-resolution HLA genotyping to study TCR occurrence patterns. In the later analysis, no new phenotypic data were used to find candidate immune exposures; instead, reliance was placed on TCR beta sequences and their occurrence across donors. An earlier analysis of nearly 600 of the donors applied high-throughput TCR beta sequencing to assess whether each TCR beta V gene segment acted as functional or pseudogenic. Alongside the repertoire data, information on donor age, sex, ethnicity and CMV serostatus was compiled. Genome-wide SNP genotypes for about 65% of the roughly 670 donors were used in a later genetic analysis, which treated that subset as a discovery cohort. Every discovery cohort repertoire had been produced on one sequencing platform. HLA typing included class I and class II loci at four-digit resolution. Typing coverage differed by locus: A, B, C, DRB1 and DQB1 were typed in roughly 620-640 donors, DQA1 in about 510, DPA1 in around 600, and DPB1 in around 440. Roughly 5 DR-DQ haplotypes were treated as single units for association and clustering because of strong linkage in the cohort. Across about 370 genotyped donors of the cohort, an average of approximately 200,000 unique TCR beta nucleotide sequences per donor were sequenced, and roughly 17% of those sequences were non-productive.

The investigation overall reported the following: Because counts were too low, approximately 18 rarely observed V segments, including chromosome 9 orphons, were excluded from the earlier analysis of 587 of the donors. Most CMV-associated TCR beta chains appeared to be HLA-restricted in a later analysis, and the HLA associations seemed to be driven largely by CMV exposure. A cluster of highly shared sequence variants was judged likely to be a technical artifact of the sequencing pipeline. Because the 87-base-pair reads could not distinguish some IMGT-functional V segments, including TRBV6-2 and TRBV6-3, those segments were excluded. The only immune exposure information available for the cohort was CMV serostatus. In a later genetic analysis, fewer N-insertions in productive TCRs were reported among donors in an Asian-associated ancestry cluster than the approximately 670-donor mean. A total of around 150 TCR beta chains were listed by the study as associated with cytomegalovirus. A further reported finding was that TCR beta sequences accurately predicted the HLA-A and HLA-B alleles for most subjects in the first cohort. A later analysis reported that several top co-occurrence clusters appeared linked to parvovirus B19, influenza, CMV and Epstein-Barr virus. This cohort had only TCR beta chains sequenced, and the lack of alpha or paired-chain data limited which features could be detected. At a false discovery rate of 0.05, a later analysis linked 15,000 to 20,000 TCR beta sequences to specific HLA alleles. In a later genetic analysis, a missense DCLRE1C variant was associated with V-gene and J-gene trimming of TCR beta chains, and the association was replicated in an independent cohort. Cytomegalovirus status was reported to be diagnosed by the classifier with high specificity and sensitivity in both the original and validation cohorts. Compared with equally common non-associated chains, HLA-associated TCR beta chains in a later analysis were more clonally expanded and had lower generation probabilities. While some public TCRs were present in many individuals, most TCR sequences turned up only very rarely across donors. The authors suggested that the approach could potentially be extended to other disease states and immunological phenotypes. Strong co-occurrence of HLA alleles, especially DR and DQ, made assigning TCR associations to individual alleles difficult. A few of the identified cytomegalovirus-associated TCR beta chains were confirmed in vitro to be specific for cytomegalovirus antigens. Linkage disequilibrium might explain the correlated functional status among segregating V segments, but an unknown experimental factor could not be excluded. Sequencing depth was assumed to be roughly uniform across donors in the presence/absence analyses, though that assumption may not hold. Broadly in line with IMGT annotations, most TCR beta V segments showed up in productive rearrangements about 90% or about 30% of the time in an earlier analysis of 587 of the donors. HLA typing was unavailable for some donors at each locus, so association tests used only the typed subset. According to a later analysis, TCR association rates differed among HLA loci, with DRB1 alleles showing the most associated TCRs and HLA-C alleles showing the fewest.

The method behind the library was the immunoSEQ multiplex PCR assay. For the multiplex PCR, a mixture combining 60 forward primers for TCR Vbeta segments and 13 reverse primers for TCR Jbeta segments was used. The CDR3 region of rearranged TCR beta genes was amplified from genomic DNA with a multiplex PCR assay. Amplified TCR beta libraries were sequenced as 87-base-pair reads on the Illumina HiSeq System. The published analysis was carried out like this. Across the 670 or so repertoires, a later analysis counted some 80 million unique TCR beta chains, around 11 million of which were shared by at least two donors. A nearest-neighbor algorithm error-corrected the raw reads and collapsed the reads into unique sequences, merging closely related sequences to remove PCR and sequencing errors. To assign V, D and J gene segments, CDR3 sequences were aligned to IMGT reference sequences. For a sequence to be retained, a match of at least six nucleotides to both a V gene segment and a J gene segment was required. Rearrangements were called productive when the CDR3 lacked stop codons and stayed in frame with V and J; all others were non-productive. CDR3 was defined according to IMGT convention as the region running from the second conserved V-encoded cysteine to the conserved J-encoded phenylalanine. The earlier analysis of fewer than 750 of the donors excluded sequences that lacked an unambiguous match to a single V gene segment. An earlier analysis of around 600 of the donors classified V segments as functional when productive rearrangements were above 56.7% and as segregating when the standard deviation between donors was above 5%. A statistical classification framework was built to diagnose cytomegalovirus status from the catalog of TCR beta chain sequences. In a later analysis, V and J genes were assigned by comparing TCR nucleotide sequences against IMGT/GENE-DB human TR gene sequences. Using the TCRdist pipeline, a later analysis assigned CDR3 sequences along with most-parsimonious VDJ recombination scenarios. In a later analysis, every TCR beta chain was defined by the combination of its CDR3 amino acid sequence and its V-gene family, and reads without a unique V-gene family were dropped. A later analysis removed 500 to 650 highly shared, low-generation-probability nucleotide sequences to deal with suspected cross-contamination and a sequencing artifact. In a later analysis, a clonal expansion index for each public chain was calculated from normalized within-repertoire ranks of inferred template counts. Generation probabilities in a later analysis came from a VDJ recombination model fitted to out-of-frame rearrangements, and those results were checked against IGoR. A later analysis scored TCR-TCR, TCR-HLA and TCR-CMV co-occurrence with hypergeometric tests, applying a repertoire-size bias correction to TCR pairs. A later analysis estimated false discovery rates by permuting HLA or CMV assignments 20 times. In a later analysis, co-occurring TCRs were grouped using DBSCAN, and TCRdist sequence similarity was added for clustering within HLA-allele-positive subsets. Repertoires with fewer than 30,000 or more than 120,000 public chains were left out of co-occurrence clustering, as were four to six repertoires with anomalous nucleotide sharing. Not all clones reach the TCRdb copy of this immuneACCESS table, which keeps in-frame sequences only. Checked studies attribute under half of the gap to unresolved V genes and leave the rest unexplained. V and J calls and clone size are given by that table; D and trimming were obtained from the DNA. In this sample the table shows about 83,000 clones, under 80% of which occur a single time. 3.5% to 5% of the sample belongs to the ten largest clones.

In total, approximately 610 healthy bone marrow donors made up the cohort. Cohort members were all nominally healthy when sampled, although unrecorded immune exposures were likely present. The donor was CMV seronegative and was included in the group of approximately 350 seronegative cohort members. Every donor gave a peripheral blood sample, and the peripheral blood mononuclear cells from that sample were used for TCR beta sequencing. The Qiagen DNeasy Blood Extraction Kit was used to extract genomic DNA from the blood cell samples. The receptor was isolated from a man in his 60s in good health and CMV-seronegative. The chain is assembled from TRBV27 and TRBJ2-7; TRBD1 agrees with 7 junctional bases. Sequenced sample: PBMCs. The nucleotide sequence reads as follows: TGTGCCAGCAGTCCAGAAAAGGGGGCGCGGACCTACGAGCAGTACTTC. The translation is CASSPEKGARTYEQYF.